The T cell receptor (beta chain) under discussion was sequenced for a study of human thymus T cells. Study results and limitations: There appeared to be biased usage of V and J genes in thymic and blood repertoires.

A note on this clone: Its antigen remains unidentified.

During surgery, about 0.5-1 mL peripheral blood was drawn from four of eight donors. This CDR3 has 15 amino acids. After removal of 5 bases from V and 3 bases from J, the junction contained 5 bases not matched to a gene. CDR1 and CDR2 (germline): MNHEY, SVGAGI. Assay: immunoSEQ multiplex PCR; the TCRdb copy retains only in-frame clones and omits some. The data hold more than 45,000 clones, with about 94% observed a single time. The chain is built from TRBV6-5 and TRBJ2-3; 10 positions match TRBD2. Sequencing was performed on blood. This TCR was recovered from a boy under two years old with a congenital heart defect but otherwise immunologically healthy. This CDR3 is CASSPSGGTTDTQYF. CDR3 DNA sequence: TGTGCCAGCAGTCCTAGCGGGGGCACTACAGATACGCAGTATTTT.